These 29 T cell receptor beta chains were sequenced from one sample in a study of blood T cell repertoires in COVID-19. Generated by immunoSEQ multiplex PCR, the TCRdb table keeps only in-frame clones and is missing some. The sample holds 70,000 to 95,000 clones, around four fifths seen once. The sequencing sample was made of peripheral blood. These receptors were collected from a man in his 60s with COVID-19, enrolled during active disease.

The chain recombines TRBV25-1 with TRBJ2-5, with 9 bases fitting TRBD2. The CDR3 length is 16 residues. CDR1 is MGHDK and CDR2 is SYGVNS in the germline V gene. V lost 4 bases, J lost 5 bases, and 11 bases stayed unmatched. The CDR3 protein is CASSAGLAAYRETQYF. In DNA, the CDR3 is TGTGCCAGCAGTGCGGGACTAGCTGCATATAGGGAGACCCAGTACTTC.

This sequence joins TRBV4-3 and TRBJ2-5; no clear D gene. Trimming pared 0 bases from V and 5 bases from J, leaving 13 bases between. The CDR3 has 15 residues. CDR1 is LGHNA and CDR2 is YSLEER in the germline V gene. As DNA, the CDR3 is TGCGCCAGCAGCCAAGATCCTGTGCCTCGGGAGACCCAGTACTTC. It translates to CASSQDPVPRETQYF.

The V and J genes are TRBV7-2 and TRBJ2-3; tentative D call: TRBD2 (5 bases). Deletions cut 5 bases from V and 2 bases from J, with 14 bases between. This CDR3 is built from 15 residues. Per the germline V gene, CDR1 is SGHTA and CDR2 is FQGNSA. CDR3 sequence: CASSPGLGYTDTQYF. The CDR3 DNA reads TGTGCCAGCAGCCCAGGACTGGGATACACAGATACGCAGTATTTT. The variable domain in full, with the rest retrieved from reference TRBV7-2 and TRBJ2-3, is GAGVSQSPSNKVTEKGKDVELRCDPISGHTALYWYRQSLGQGLEFLIYFQGNSAPDKSGLPSDRFSAERTGGSVSTLTIQRTQQEDSAVYLCASSPGLGYTDTQYFGPGTRLTVL.

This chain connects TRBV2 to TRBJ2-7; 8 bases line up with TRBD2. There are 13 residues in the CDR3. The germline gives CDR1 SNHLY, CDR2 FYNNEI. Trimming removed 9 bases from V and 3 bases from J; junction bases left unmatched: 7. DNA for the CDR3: TGTGCCAGTAGAGGTCGGGGGGGCTACGAGCAGTACTTC. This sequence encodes CASRGRGGYEQYF.

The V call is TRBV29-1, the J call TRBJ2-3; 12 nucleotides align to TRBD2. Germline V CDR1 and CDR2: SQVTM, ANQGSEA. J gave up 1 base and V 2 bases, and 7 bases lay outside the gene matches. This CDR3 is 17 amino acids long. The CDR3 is CSVELLAGGLRTDTQYF. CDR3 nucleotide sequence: TGCAGCGTTGAATTGCTAGCGGGAGGGCTTCGCACAGATACGCAGTATTTT.

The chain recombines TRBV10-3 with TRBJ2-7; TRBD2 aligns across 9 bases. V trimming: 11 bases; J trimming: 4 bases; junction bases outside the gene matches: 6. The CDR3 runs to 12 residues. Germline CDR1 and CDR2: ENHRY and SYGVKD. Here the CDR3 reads CAAGLAEYEQYF. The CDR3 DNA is TGTGCCGCGGGACTAGCAGAGTACGAGCAGTACTTC.

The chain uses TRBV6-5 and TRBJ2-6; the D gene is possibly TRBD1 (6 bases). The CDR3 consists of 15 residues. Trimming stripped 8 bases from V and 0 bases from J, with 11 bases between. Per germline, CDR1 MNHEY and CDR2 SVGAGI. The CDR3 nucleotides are TGTGCCAGCTCGAGGGGGAGCTCTGGGGCCAACGTCCTGACTTTC. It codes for CASSRGSSGANVLTF.

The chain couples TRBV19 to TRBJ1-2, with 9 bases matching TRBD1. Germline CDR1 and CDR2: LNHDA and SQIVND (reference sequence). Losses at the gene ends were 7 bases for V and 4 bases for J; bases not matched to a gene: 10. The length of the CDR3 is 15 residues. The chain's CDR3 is CASTPGQGILYGYTF. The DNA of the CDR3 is TGTGCCAGTACCCCGGGACAGGGCATTCTCTATGGCTACACCTTC.

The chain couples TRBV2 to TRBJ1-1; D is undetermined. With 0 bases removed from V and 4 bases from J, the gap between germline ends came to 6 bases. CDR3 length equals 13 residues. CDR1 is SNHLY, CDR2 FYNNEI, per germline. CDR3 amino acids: CASSEARGTEAFF. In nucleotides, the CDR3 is TGTGCCAGCAGTGAAGCGCGGGGCACTGAAGCTTTCTTT.

CDR3 in amino acids: CASSSPGLKETQYF. The DNA of the CDR3 is TGTGCCAGCAGCTCCCCGGGACTCAAGGAGACCCAGTACTTC. V is TRBV7-3 and J is TRBJ2-5; possible D gene TRBD2, 6 bases. This CDR3 is 14 amino acids long. Germline CDR1 and CDR2: SGHTA and FQGTGA. Between the trimmed V and J ends, which lost 4 bases and 5 bases, there was a span of 14 bases.

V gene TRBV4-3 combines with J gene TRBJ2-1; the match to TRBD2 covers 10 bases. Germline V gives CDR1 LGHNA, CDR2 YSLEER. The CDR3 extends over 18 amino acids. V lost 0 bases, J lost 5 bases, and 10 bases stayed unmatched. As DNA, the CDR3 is TGCGCCAGCAGCCAAGAAGTACGGGGACTAGCGCAGAACAATGAGCAGTTCTTC. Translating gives CASSQEVRGLAQNNEQFF.

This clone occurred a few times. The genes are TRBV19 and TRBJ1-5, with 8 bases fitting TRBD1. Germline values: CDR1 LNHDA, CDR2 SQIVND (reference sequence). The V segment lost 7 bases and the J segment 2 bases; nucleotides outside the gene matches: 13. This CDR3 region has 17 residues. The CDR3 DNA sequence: TGTGCCAGTATCCCCCTAGGACAGGGTGGGCGCAATCAGCCCCAGCATTTT. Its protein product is CASIPLGQGGRNQPQHF.

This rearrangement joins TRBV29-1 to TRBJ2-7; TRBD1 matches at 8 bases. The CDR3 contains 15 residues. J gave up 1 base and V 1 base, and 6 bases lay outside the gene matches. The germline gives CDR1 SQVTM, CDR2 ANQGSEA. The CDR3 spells CSVEADRETSYEQYF. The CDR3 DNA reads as TGCAGCGTTGAAGCGGACAGGGAGACTTCCTACGAGCAGTACTTC.

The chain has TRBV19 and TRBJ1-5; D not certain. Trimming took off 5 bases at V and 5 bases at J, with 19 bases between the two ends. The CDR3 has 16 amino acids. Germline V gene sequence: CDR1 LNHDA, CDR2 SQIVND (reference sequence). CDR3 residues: CASSAGSPEADQPQHF. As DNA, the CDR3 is TGTGCCAGTAGTGCGGGTAGTCCCGAGGCCGATCAGCCCCAGCATTTT.

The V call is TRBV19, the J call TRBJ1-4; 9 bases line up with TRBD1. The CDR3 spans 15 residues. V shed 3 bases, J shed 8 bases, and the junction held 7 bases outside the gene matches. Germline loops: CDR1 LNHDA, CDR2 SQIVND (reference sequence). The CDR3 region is CASSILGQGTEKLFF. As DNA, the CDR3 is TGTGCCAGTAGTATCCTGGGACAGGGTACCGAAAAACTGTTTTTT.

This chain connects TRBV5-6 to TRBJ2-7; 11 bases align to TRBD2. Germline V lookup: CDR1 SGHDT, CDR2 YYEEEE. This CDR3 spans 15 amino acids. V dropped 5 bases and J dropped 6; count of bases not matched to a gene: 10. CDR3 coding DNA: TGTGCCAGCAGGGGTAGCGGGAGGGGGTCCAGCGAGCAGTACTTC. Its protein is CASRGSGRGSSEQYF.

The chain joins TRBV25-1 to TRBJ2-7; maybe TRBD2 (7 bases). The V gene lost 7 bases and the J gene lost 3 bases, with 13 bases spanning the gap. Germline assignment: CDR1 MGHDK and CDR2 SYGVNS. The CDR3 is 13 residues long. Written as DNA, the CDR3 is TGTGCCAGCAAAGGGGGGGGGCTCTACGAGCAGTACTTC. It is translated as CASKGGGLYEQYF.

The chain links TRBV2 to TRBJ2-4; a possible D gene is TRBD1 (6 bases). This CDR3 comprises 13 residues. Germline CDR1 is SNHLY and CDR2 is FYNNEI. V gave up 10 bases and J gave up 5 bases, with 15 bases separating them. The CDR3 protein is CAKTGTKENIQYF. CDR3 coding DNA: TGTGCCAAAACCGGGACAAAAGAAAACATTCAGTACTTC.

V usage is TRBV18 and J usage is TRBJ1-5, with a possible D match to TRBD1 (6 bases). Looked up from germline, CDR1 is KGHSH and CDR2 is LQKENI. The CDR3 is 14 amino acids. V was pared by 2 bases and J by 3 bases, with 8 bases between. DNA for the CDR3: TGTGCCAGCTCACCAGGACAGTACAATCAGCCCCAGCATTTT. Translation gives CASSPGQYNQPQHF. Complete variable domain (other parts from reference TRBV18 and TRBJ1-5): NAGVMQNPRHLVRRRGQEARLRCSPMKGHSHVYWYRQLPEEGLKFMVYLQKENIIDESGMPKERFSAEFPKEGPSILRIQQVVRGDSAAYFCASSPGQYNQPQHFGDGTRLSIL.

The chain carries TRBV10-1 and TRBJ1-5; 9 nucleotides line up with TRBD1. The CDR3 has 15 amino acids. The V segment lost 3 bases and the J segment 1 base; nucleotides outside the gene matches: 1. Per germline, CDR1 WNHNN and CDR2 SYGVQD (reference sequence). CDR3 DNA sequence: TGCGCCAGCAGTGACGGACAGGGGAGCAATCAGCCCCAGCATTTT. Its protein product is CASSDGQGSNQPQHF.

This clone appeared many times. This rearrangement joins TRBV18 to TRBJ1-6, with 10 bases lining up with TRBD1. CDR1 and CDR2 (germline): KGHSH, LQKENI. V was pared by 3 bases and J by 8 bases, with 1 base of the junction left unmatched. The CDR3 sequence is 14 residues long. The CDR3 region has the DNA TGTGCCAGCTCACCGACAGGGGGCGATTCACCCCTCCACTTT. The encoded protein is CASSPTGGDSPLHF.

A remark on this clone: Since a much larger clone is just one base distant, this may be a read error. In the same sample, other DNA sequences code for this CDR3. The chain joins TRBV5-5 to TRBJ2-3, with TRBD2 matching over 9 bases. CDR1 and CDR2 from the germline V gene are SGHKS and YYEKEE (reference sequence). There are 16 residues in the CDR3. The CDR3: CPSSLGGGGRALPGYF. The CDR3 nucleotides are TGTCCCAGCAGCTTGGGCGGGGGGGGGAGGGCCCTCCCTGGGTATTTT.

In DNA form, the CDR3 reads TGTGCCAGCTCGCCGGGACAGGGATTACAGAACACTGAAGCTTTCTTT. Amino acids: CASSPGQGLQNTEAFF. The chain joins TRBV18 to TRBJ1-1, with 9 bases fitting TRBD1. In germline, CDR1 is KGHSH, CDR2 LQKENI. This CDR3 spans 16 amino acids. With V trimmed by 6 bases and J by 1 base, 9 bases remained unmatched.

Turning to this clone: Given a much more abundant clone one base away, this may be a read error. Written as DNA, the CDR3 is TGTGCCAGCAGCGGAGGGACAGGCTACGAGCAGTACTTC. It is translated as CASSGGTGYEQYF. The chain links TRBV6-6 to TRBJ2-7; 8 nucleotides agree with TRBD1. Germline V gives CDR1 MNHNY, CDR2 SVGAGI (reference sequence). The V and J ends lost 6 bases and 3 bases, in that order; junction bases with no gene match: 4. The CDR3 runs 13 residues.

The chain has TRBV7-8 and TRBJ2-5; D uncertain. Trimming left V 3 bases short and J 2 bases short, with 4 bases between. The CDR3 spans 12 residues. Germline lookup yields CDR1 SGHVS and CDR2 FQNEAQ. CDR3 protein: CASSFRQETQYF. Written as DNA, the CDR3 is TGTGCCAGCAGCTTTCGTCAAGAGACCCAGTACTTC.

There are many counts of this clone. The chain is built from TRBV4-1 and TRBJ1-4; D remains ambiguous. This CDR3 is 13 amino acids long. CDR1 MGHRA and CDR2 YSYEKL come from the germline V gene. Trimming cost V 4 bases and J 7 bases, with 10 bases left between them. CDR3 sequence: CASSPMRSEKLFF. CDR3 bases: TGCGCCAGCAGCCCAATGCGGAGTGAAAAACTGTTTTTT.

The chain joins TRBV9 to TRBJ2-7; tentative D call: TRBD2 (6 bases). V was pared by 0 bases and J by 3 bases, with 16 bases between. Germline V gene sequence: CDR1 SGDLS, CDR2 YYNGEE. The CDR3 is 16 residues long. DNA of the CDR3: TGTGCCAGCAGCGTAGGGGGCGGAGGGAGCGGCTACGAGCAGTACTTC. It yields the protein CASSVGGGGSGYEQYF.

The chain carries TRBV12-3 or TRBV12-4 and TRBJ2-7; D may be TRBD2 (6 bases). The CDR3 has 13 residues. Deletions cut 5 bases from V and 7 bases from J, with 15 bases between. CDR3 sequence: CASSLTLAREQYF. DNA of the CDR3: TGTGCCAGCAGTCTAACCCTAGCGAGGGAGCAGTACTTC.

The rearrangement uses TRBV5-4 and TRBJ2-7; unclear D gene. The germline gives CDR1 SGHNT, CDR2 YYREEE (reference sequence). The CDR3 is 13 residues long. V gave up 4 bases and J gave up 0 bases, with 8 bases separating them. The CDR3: CASSETVSYEQYF. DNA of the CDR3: TGTGCCAGCAGCGAGACTGTCTCCTACGAGCAGTACTTC. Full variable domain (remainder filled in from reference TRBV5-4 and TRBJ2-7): ETGVTQSPTHLIKTRGQQVTLRCSSQSGHNTVSWYQQALGQGPQFIFQYYREEENGRGNFPPRFSGLQFPNYSSELNVNALELDDSALYLCASSETVSYEQYFGPGTRLTVT.